The present entry profiles one TCR beta chain with its context. Its antigen specificity is not known. Within one base of it there is no much larger clone, and no base qualities were kept. Donors were healthy HIV-negative adults with no recently reported acute infections or vaccinations. Every donor was a Caucasian adult living in Nashville, Tennessee, USA. CD4+ T cells were enriched by magnetic negative selection; naive cells were then positively selected on CD45RA, and the negative fraction formed the memory subset. After blood collection by leukapheresis, PBMCs were isolated using Ficoll-Histopaque density gradient centrifugation and then cryopreserved in the vapor phase of liquid nitrogen. Purity and quantity of every magnetically sorted T cell population were checked by analytical flow cytometry. Genomic DNA was isolated from every sorted fraction and measured by UV absorbance on a Nanodrop 2000c.

Using the deep immunoSEQ assay, TCR CDR3 regions were amplified from genomic DNA by multiplex PCR. Extracted genomic DNA from each cell subset was distributed evenly across all wells of several immunoSEQ 96-well plates, and each plate was treated as a replicate. Each replicate PCR for sorted subsets received about 210 ng genomic DNA, equal to some 32,000 T cell genomes. The purified libraries were quantified using a Qubit 3.0 fluorometer, sized with a Bioanalyzer 2100, and then quantified again using the KAPA Library Quantification kit. Every immunoSEQ 96-well plate was sequenced on a dedicated single-read 150-cycle Illumina NextSeq 550 flow cell. The original pipeline was this. Because the immunoSEQ output held only junctional sequences and lacked quality scores, the filtering could not match the filtering applied to full-length reads. To assign V/J genes and CDR3, sequences were annotated using PyIR, a Python wrapper for IgBLAST v1.9, with IMGT germline references. Reads were filtered out if the reads had weak V/J assignments (E-value above 1e-6), no CDR3, stop codons, out-of-frame junctions, or ambiguous translated residues. V3J clonotypes were defined as sequences sharing an identical inferred V gene, J gene, and CDR3 amino acid sequence. Percentage overlap between repertoires was calculated by dividing the number of shared unique clonotypes by the size of the smaller repertoire. Repertoire richness was assessed with RTK rarefaction, the Chao1 estimator, and Recon v2.1 estimates of unobserved clonotypes. Generation probabilities were computed with OLGA for all TCRbeta clonotypes obtained by the gDNA method from several donors. TCRdb limited this immuneACCESS table to in-frame rearrangements with V and J called. A share of clones is missing; checked studies link under half to unresolved V genes, and the rest is unexplained. The V and J calls and clone size were taken over from that table, and D and trimming were inferred from the DNA. This sample lists a few million clones; just under 95% were detected once. The top ten clonotypes cover about 0.41% of the sample.

Spanning cysteine to phenylalanine, the CDR3 consists of 15 amino acids. CDR3 DNA is the only sequence kept; it has 45 bases, read in frame from the first base. A distance of 17 bases separates the germline ends of V and J, which lose 8 bases and 2 bases respectively. CDR1 and CDR2 are read off the germline V gene as KGHSH and LQKENI. The data stem from a study of shared clonotypes between healthy human individuals (dated by TCRdb to 2020 to 2022). Background for the entire study: A couple of women and a few men aged 18 to 49 years were included in the cohort. Per donor, three plates each were used for CD4 naive and CD4 memory, two for CD8 naive, and one for CD8 memory. To estimate repertoire size and how much clonotypes are shared between individuals, the study performed deep sequencing of blood TCR repertoires from roughly five healthy adults. Libraries were prepared and TCR repertoires were sequenced by different laboratories using diverse techniques, in order to increase sequencing depth and limit assay-specific biases. Between about 0.85 and 8.9 billion PBMCs per donor were obtained by leukapheresis. General study outcomes and caveats: When a handful of donors were compared, the shared fraction of clonotypes was 5% to 6.5% for naive CD4, around 3.5% for naive CD8, 2% to 2.5% for memory CD4, and less than 0.5% for memory CD8. Incomplete sequencing was indicated by rarefaction of sorted-subset datasets, despite the large sequencing depth. Pairwise subsampling indicated that sequencing depth was expected to affect the degree of clonotype sharing among donors. Sampling was restricted to blood, and TCR repertoires in tissue are likely to differ from TCR repertoires in blood. Larger estimated clonotype richness was generally found for naive subsets than for memory subsets. Higher generation probabilities were observed for clonotypes shared by all four sorted-subset donors than for non-shared clonotypes. Because the study included a small number of donors, the genetic and exposure-history diversity represented was limited.

This sequence uses TRBV18 and TRBJ2-3; tentative D gene TRBD1, with 6 bases matching. What was sequenced was naive CD4+ T cells from PBMCs. The sample's cell subset or site label, in plain terms: CD45RA+ positively selected. The receptor was derived from a man aged 18 to 35 in good health. Some clones in this sample may be carry-over from other donors' samples. The base sequence is TGTGCCAGCACGGAACTTGGACAGATCACAGATACGCAGTATTTT. The resulting protein is CASTELGQITDTQYF.